This TCR beta chain stems from a study of cytomegalovirus exposure and HLA in healthy donors. The PCR had 60 Vbeta and 13 Jbeta primers. Repertoires were generated with immunoSEQ multiplex PCR, while TCRdb's copy carries only in-frame clones and drops some. The sample has 200,000 or so clones, 79% seen once. This CDR3 has 13 residues. Trimming shortened V by 8 bases and J by 0 bases, and 10 bases separated the two germline ends. Germline values: CDR1 SGHAT, CDR2 FQNNGV. The sample consisted of PBMCs. The sequence was collected from a man aged 45-60 years in good health and CMV-seronegative. The rearrangement links TRBV11-2 to TRBJ1-2, with unresolved D. CDR3 nucleotides: TGTGCCAGCCAAGTCCCGGCTAACTATGGCTACACCTTC. It specifies CASQVPANYGYTF.